This record covers a single TCR beta chain. Its target is not known. This sample is part of a study of cytomegalovirus exposure and HLA in healthy donors. Study in general: Tens of millions of unique TCRs from HLA-typed donors made up an early data release. General study results and limits: Apart from CMV serostatus, no immune exposure information was available. Common viral pathogens (according to a later analysis) appeared linked to several of the most significant clusters. The investigators catalogued under 200 TCR beta chains as cytomegalovirus-associated.

CDR1 is GTSNPN, CDR2 SVGIG, per germline (reference sequence). The CDR3 is 14 amino acids. V trimming: 5 bases; J trimming: 4 bases; junction bases outside the gene matches: 9. Primers included in the PCR were 60 Vbeta and 13 Jbeta primers. TCRdb keeps only in-frame clones here, not all; method: immunoSEQ multiplex PCR. The sample has 210,000 or so clones, around 80% seen once; the top ten hold approximately 0.71%. What was sequenced was PBMCs. The TCR comes from a boy aged 2-15 years in good health and CMV-seronegative. The chain couples TRBV30 to TRBJ2-7, with 9 bases lining up with TRBD1. CDR3 nucleotide sequence: TGTGCCTGGGACACCGGGACAGGGTCTTACGAGCAGTACTTC. Translated: CAWDTGTGSYEQYF.